Below are 20 T cell receptor beta chains sequenced from a single sample in a study of T cell responses to AZD1222 COVID-19 vaccine. Clones were sequenced by immunoSEQ multiplex PCR, and TCRdb holds only the in-frame ones, with some missing. The table has about 39,000 clones, less than 95% seen once; the top ten hold over 35%. The sample in question was peripheral blood, obtained 28 days after the second AZD1222 dose. These receptor sequences come from an adult who received the AZD1222 COVID-19 vaccine.

For this clone: A junction end diverges from the germline sequence, so it may reflect a read error. The J gene is TRBJ1-5, the V gene TRBV4-3; TRBD1 might be the D (5 bases). The germline gives CDR1 LGHNA, CDR2 YSLEER. CDR3 size: 13 residues. As DNA, the CDR3 is TGCGCCAGCAGCCAAGATGGGAAGGGACCTTTGACTTTT. Translating gives CASSQDGKGPLTF.

The chain links TRBV9 to TRBJ2-5, with 10 bases that match TRBD2. Germline loops: CDR1 SGDLS, CDR2 YYNGEE. The CDR3 contains 16 residues. V shed 0 bases, J shed 4 bases, and the junction held 6 bases outside the gene matches. Here the CDR3 reads CASSVASGGGGETQYF. The CDR3 nucleotides read TGTGCCAGCAGCGTAGCTAGCGGGGGTGGAGGAGAGACCCAGTACTTC.

This chain links TRBV5-3 with TRBJ1-6, with 7 bases matching TRBD1. TRBV5-3 is an ORF, with its function uncertain. Losses at the gene ends were 6 bases for V and 9 bases for J; bases not matched to a gene: 0. CDR3 length: 11 amino acids. The CDR3 nucleotides read TGTGCCAGAAACAGGGGTTCACCCCTCCACTTT. This gives the protein CARNRGSPLHF.

V is TRBV19 and J is TRBJ1-2; TRBD1 matches at 7 bases. After removal of 7 bases from V and 7 bases from J, the junction contained 12 bases not matched to a gene. The germline gives CDR1 LNHDA, CDR2 SQIVND (reference sequence). The CDR3 has 14 residues. This chain's CDR3 is CASTHLTGLGGYTF. Written as DNA, the CDR3 is TGTGCCAGTACCCATCTGACAGGGTTGGGTGGCTACACCTTC.

The gene calls are TRBV7-9 and TRBJ2-1; 9 positions agree with TRBD1. The CDR3 runs to 16 residues. Per the germline V gene, CDR1 is SEHNR and CDR2 is FQNEAQ (reference sequence). The trim removed 3 bases at V and 4 bases at J, leaving 7 bases unmatched. Written as DNA, the CDR3 is TGTGCCAGCAGCTTGGGGGGGACAGGGAGTTACAATGAGCAGTTCTTC. Translating it yields CASSLGGTGSYNEQFF.

V is TRBV6-5 and J is TRBJ2-2; no clear D gene. Germline V gene lookup returns CDR1 MNHEY and CDR2 SVGAGI. The CDR3 length is 14 residues. Deletions cut 8 bases from V and 2 bases from J, with 12 bases between. The CDR3 region has the DNA TGTGCCAGCTGGGGTACAACCAACACCGGGGAGCTGTTTTTT. Its protein is CASWGTTNTGELFF.

This chain uses TRBV9 with TRBJ1-5, with D unresolved. The CDR3 totals 15 residues. Germline assignment: CDR1 SGDLS and CDR2 YYNGEE. The V end was cut by 0 bases, the J end by 0 bases, with 7 bases between. CDR3 coding DNA: TGTGCCAGCAGCGTAGACGGATATAGCAATCAGCCCCAGCATTTT. The encoded protein is CASSVDGYSNQPQHF.

The chain has TRBV5-4 and TRBJ1-3, with D tentatively TRBD1 (5 bases). The germline V and J ends were trimmed by 3 bases and 0 bases, with 10 bases remaining between them. From germline, CDR1 is SGHNT and CDR2 YYREEE (reference sequence). The length of the CDR3 is 15 residues. In DNA form, the CDR3 reads TGTGCCAGCAGCTGGGGACCTTCCTCTGGAAACACCATATATTTT. It codes for CASSWGPSSGNTIYF.

This chain uses TRBV5-1 with TRBJ1-5; 7 nucleotides line up with TRBD1. The germline V gene has CDR1 SGHRS and CDR2 YFSETQ. The ends lost 2 bases at V and 5 bases at J; junction bases unmatched: 1. CDR3 length equals 13 residues. CDR3 sequence (DNA): TGCGCCAGCAGCTTCCAGGGGGATCAGCCCCAGCATTTT. Protein: CASSFQGDQPQHF.

The rearrangement links TRBV6-5 to TRBJ1-1; 8 nucleotides agree with TRBD1. The CDR3 totals 13 residues. V gave up 7 bases and J gave up 4 bases; unmatched junction bases: 5. The germline V gene has CDR1 MNHEY and CDR2 SVGAGI. CDR3 DNA: TGTGCCAGCAATCAGGGGGCGAGCACTGAAGCTTTCTTT. It encodes CASNQGASTEAFF.

The rearrangement joins TRBV19 to TRBJ2-1; D unresolved. Germline V CDR1 and CDR2: LNHDA, SQIVND (reference sequence). This CDR3 contains 13 residues. The V end lost 5 bases, the J end lost 6 bases, and 11 bases lay between the germline ends. CDR3 nucleotide sequence: TGTGCCAGTAGTTCCTCCCGAATCAATGAGCAGTTCTTC. Translation gives CASSSSRINEQFF. The variable domain in full, with the rest retrieved from reference TRBV19 and TRBJ2-1, is DGGITQSPKYLFRKEGQNVTLSCEQNLNHDAMYWYRQDPGQGLRLIYYSQIVNDFQKGDIAEGYSVSREKKESFPLTVTSAQKNPTAFYLCASSSSRINEQFFGPGTRLTVL.

V usage is TRBV6-1 and J usage is TRBJ1-1; D is undetermined. Germline CDR1 is MNHNS and CDR2 is SASEGT. V shed 4 bases and J shed 3 bases, with 12 bases lying between them. CDR3 length equals 14 residues. Here the CDR3 reads CASSGVYVDTEAFF. Written as DNA, the CDR3 is TGTGCCAGCAGTGGGGTATATGTGGACACTGAAGCTTTCTTT.

This chain links TRBV25-1 with TRBJ2-7; maybe TRBD2 (5 bases). CDR1 and CDR2 from the germline V gene are MGHDK and SYGVNS. There are 8 residues in the CDR3. CDR3 DNA sequence: TGTGCCAGCACCCCTTTAGCGGTC. This sequence encodes CASTPLAV.

The chain has TRBV4-2 and TRBJ2-5, with D maybe TRBD1 (5 bases). V dropped 1 base and J dropped 2 bases, with 11 bases sitting between them. Germline CDR1 reads LGHNA; CDR2 reads YNFKEQ. CDR3 length: 15 residues. CDR3 nucleotides: TGTGCCAGCAGCCAAGTATTGCAGGGACAAGAGACCCAGTACTTC. Amino acids: CASSQVLQGQETQYF.

V gene TRBV24-1 combines with J gene TRBJ1-1; D gene uncertain. Germline V lookup: CDR1 KGHDR, CDR2 SFDVKD. The CDR3 has 11 amino acids. Trimming shortened V by 9 bases and J by 7 bases, and 11 bases separated the two germline ends. The CDR3 coding sequence is TGTGCCACCCTGAGGTCGGGTGAAGCTTTCTTT. Its protein is CATLRSGEAFF.

This chain uses TRBV12-5 with TRBJ2-2, with TRBD1 matching over 7 bases. V trimming: 5 bases; J trimming: 3 bases; junction bases outside the gene matches: 6. Germline V gives CDR1 LGHNT, CDR2 FRNRAP. CDR3 length: 15 amino acids. The CDR3: CASGPFRGYTGELFF. CDR3 nucleotides: TGTGCTAGTGGTCCATTCAGGGGGTACACCGGGGAGCTGTTTTTT.

The chain has TRBV15 and TRBJ1-2; possible D gene TRBD1, 6 bases. This CDR3 spans 16 amino acids. With 6 bases removed from V and 4 bases from J, the gap between germline ends came to 21 bases. CDR1 is LNHNV, CDR2 YYDKDF, per germline (reference sequence). The CDR3 sequence is CATSNNRRGAGYGYTF. The CDR3 DNA sequence: TGTGCCACCAGTAATAATAGGCGGGGGGCTGGCTATGGCTACACCTTC.

The chain combines TRBV6-2 or TRBV6-3 with TRBJ1-5, with D unclear. Trimming left V 5 bases short and J 8 bases short, with 10 bases between. CDR3 size: 12 residues. Germline lookup yields CDR1 MNHEY and CDR2 SVGEGT. This chain's CDR3 is CASSQPPEPQHF. CDR3 sequence (DNA): TGTGCCAGCAGTCAACCTCCGGAGCCCCAGCATTTT.

This chain joins TRBV6-5 and TRBJ1-2, with 7 bases that match TRBD1. From germline, CDR1 is MNHEY and CDR2 SVGAGI. The CDR3 is 12 residues long. Trimming took 6 bases from V and 7 from J; bases not matched to a gene: 5. The CDR3 loop is CASSNRGSGYTF. The CDR3 nucleotides read TGTGCCAGCAGCAACAGGGGATCTGGCTACACCTTC.

The rearrangement joins TRBV6-5 to TRBJ1-3; D is perhaps TRBD1 (5 bases). Looked up from germline, CDR1 is MNHEY and CDR2 is SVGAGI. The CDR3 sequence is 14 residues long. Trimming stripped 7 bases from V and 0 bases from J, with 10 bases between. The CDR3 spells CASKGRGSGNTIYF. CDR3 nucleotide sequence: TGTGCCAGCAAGGGTAGGGGCTCTGGAAACACCATATATTTT.